Below, one TCR beta chain is given with its context. Authors' methods: Estimates of nucleated cell counts were drawn from the amplification of reference gene primers. Clones were read by immunoSEQ multiplex PCR, and TCRdb kept only the in-frame ones, dropping some. Clonal size and the V and J genes are those of that table, whereas D and trimming came from the DNA. The top ten hold around 6.5% of the sample, which has 80,000 to 130,000 clones, around 90% seen once. The data originate from a study of blood T cell repertoires in COVID-19. Looking at the study overall: Specimens from acute and convalescent COVID-19 originated in the United States, Italy and Spain. PBMCs, B-cell-depleted T cells, or T cells were the source of the cDNA or gDNA that made up the material.

Germline CDR1 is MDHEN and CDR2 is SYDVKM. CDR3 length: 15 amino acids. V shed 3 bases, J shed 0 bases, and the junction held 4 bases outside the gene matches. The rearrangement joins TRBV28 to TRBJ1-1, with 7 nucleotides matching TRBD1. Sequencing used peripheral blood. This clonotype was sampled from a woman aged 60-75 years with acute or convalescent COVID-19. CDR3 nucleotide sequence: TGTGCCAGCAGTTTGGGGACAGTCATGAACACTGAAGCTTTCTTT. It is translated as CASSLGTVMNTEAFF.